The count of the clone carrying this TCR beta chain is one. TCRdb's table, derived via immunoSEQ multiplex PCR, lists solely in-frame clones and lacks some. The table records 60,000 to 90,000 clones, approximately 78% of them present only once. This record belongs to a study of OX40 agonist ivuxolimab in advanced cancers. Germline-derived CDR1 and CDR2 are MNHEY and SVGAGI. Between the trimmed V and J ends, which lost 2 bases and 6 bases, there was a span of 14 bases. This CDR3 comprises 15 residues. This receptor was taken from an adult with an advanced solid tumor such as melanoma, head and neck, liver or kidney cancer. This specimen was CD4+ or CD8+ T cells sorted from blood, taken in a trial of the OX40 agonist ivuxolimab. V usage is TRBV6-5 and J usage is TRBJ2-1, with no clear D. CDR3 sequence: CASSYPAKLGNEQFF. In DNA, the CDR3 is TGTGCCAGCAGTTACCCGGCAAAACTGGGCAATGAGCAGTTCTTC.